This T cell receptor beta chain appears in the sequencing data of a study of shared clonotypes between healthy human individuals. Study-wide points: In this cohort, only blood was sampled, and tissue repertoires likely differ.

Data came from immunoSEQ multiplex PCR; TCRdb stores just in-frame clones and leaves some out. This sample has roughly 2,000,000 clones, with roughly 95% found just once. On this clone itself: The antigen is unknown.

Naivety among CD8 cells was defined by CD45RO negativity and positive CCR7 selection, thereby excluding terminally differentiated effector memory CD45RA+ cells. V was pared by 5 bases and J by 3 bases, with 14 bases between. The CDR3 is made up of 15 amino acids. Per the germline V gene, CDR1 is MNHNY and CDR2 is SVGAGI (reference sequence). This chain connects TRBV6-6 to TRBJ2-1; D possibly corresponds to TRBD1 (6 bases). Input material: naive CD8+ T cells sorted from blood. The TCR was taken from a young man in good health. Here the CDR3 DNA reads TGTGCCAGCAGTGCTCATACAGGGATCTACAATGAGCAGTTCTTC. Translating gives CASSAHTGIYNEQFF.